The rows below give T cell receptor beta chains drawn from one sample of a study of vaccination and CD4 T cells after COVID-19. Antigens of these TCRs are unknown. TCRdb re-called the PCR reads with MiXCR, one entry per CDR3 protein. Found here are approximately 24,000 distinct CDR3 sequences, about 40% of them singletons; the top ten hold under 13%. Sequenced material: CD4+ T cells from blood, cultured in vitro. Source of these receptors: a human donor who had recovered from COVID-19. Each CDR3 is given with its conserved first and last residue. A D gene is named only where the DNA matches it firmly. The listing skips clone size in some rows; elsewhere it reads once, few, many or a size class.

V	J	size	length	D	CDR3	DNA
TRBV19	TRBJ1-3	few	15	.	CASTPPQDSGNTIYF	TGTGCCAGTACCCCCCCGCAGGACTCTGGAAACACCATATATTTT
TRBV6-1	TRBJ1-1	few	11	.	CASSLGGEAFF	TGTGCCAGCAGCCTCGGGGGTGAAGCTTTCTTT
TRBV15	TRBJ2-7	.	13	.	CATRDSASYEQYF	TGTGCCACCAGAGATTCAGCCTCCTACGAGCAGTACTTC
TRBV27	TRBJ1-2	.	14	.	CASSLGGLGHGYTF	TGTGCCAGCAGTCTTGGGGGTTTGGGGCATGGCTACACCTTC
TRBV11-3	TRBJ2-5	.	14	.	CASSLEGAWETQYF	TGTGCCAGCAGCTTAGAGGGGGCCTGGGAGACCCAGTACTTC
TRBV12-3/TRBV12-4	TRBJ2-2	.	15	.	CASSLVRAGNGELFF	TGTGCCAGCAGTTTAGTCCGGGCCGGAAACGGGGAGCTGTTTTTT
TRBV24-1	TRBJ2-1	.	16	TRBD2	CATSDPTSGIASEQFF	TGTGCCACCAGTGATCCGACTAGCGGGATAGCCAGTGAGCAGTTCTTC
TRBV11-3	TRBJ2-3	.	14	.	CASSLDGNTDTQYF	TGTGCCAGCAGCTTAGATGGGAACACAGATACGCAGTATTTT
TRBV5-1	TRBJ2-7	.	14	.	CASSSATMWGEQYF	TGCGCCAGCAGTTCGGCGACTATGTGGGGCGAGCAGTACTTC
TRBV9	TRBJ2-2	.	15	TRBD1	CASSYEGQSSGELFF	TGTGCCAGCAGCTACGAGGGACAGTCTTCCGGGGAGCTGTTTTTT
TRBV27	TRBJ2-3	.	16	TRBD1	CASKRQGLPSTDTQYF	TGTGCCAGCAAAAGACAGGGTCTTCCTAGCACAGATACGCAGTATTTT
TRBV28	TRBJ1-2	few	18	TRBD1	CASSPPQQGARRDYGYTF	TGTGCCAGCAGTCCCCCCCAGCAGGGGGCACGACGGGACTATGGCTACACCTTC
TRBV10-3	TRBJ2-5	.	15	.	CAISKFGLSQETQYF	TGTGCCATCAGTAAGTTTGGACTCAGCCAAGAGACCCAGTACTTC
TRBV4-2	TRBJ2-5	.	13	.	CASSQTGTATQYF	TGTGCCAGCAGCCAAACCGGGACCGCTACCCAGTACTTC